The 32 T cell receptor beta chains below come from one sample, sequenced in a study of memory CD4+ T cells and cytomegalovirus serostatus. The sort gate was single viable CD3+CD4+CD8-CD45RO+ cells for memory CD4+ T cells. Libraries were prepared by immunoSEQ multiplex PCR; TCRdb keeps only in-frame clonotypes and omits some of them. The sample yields approximately 51,000 clones, around 70% seen once. Sequenced input: memory CD4+ T cells from blood. These receptors originate from an adult in good health and CMV-seropositive.

For the CDR3, the DNA is TGCGCCAGCAGCTTCGGCGGGGGTTGGGACATTCAGTACTTC. Its translation: CASSFGGGWDIQYF. The chain combines TRBV5-1 with TRBJ2-4; 7 bases map to TRBD2. The CDR3 consists of 14 residues. Germline V gives CDR1 SGHRS, CDR2 YFSETQ. V dropped 2 bases and J dropped 8; count of bases not matched to a gene: 7.

The chain recombines TRBV27 with TRBJ2-5; TRBD2 agrees at 9 bases. This CDR3 spans 12 amino acids. V was pared by 4 bases and J by 9 bases, with 3 bases of the junction left unmatched. CDR1 is MNHEY and CDR2 is SMNVEV in the germline V gene (reference sequence). The CDR3 DNA reads TGTGCCAGCAGTTCGTCTAGCGGGGCCCAGTACTTC. Its protein product is CASSSSSGAQYF.

The CDR3 here is CASSDGGQGFGNTIYF. In nucleotides, the CDR3 is TGCGCCAGCAGCGACGGGGGACAGGGGTTTGGAAACACCATATATTTT. The J gene is TRBJ1-3, the V gene TRBV5-1; 10 nucleotides agree with TRBD1. The CDR3 contains 16 residues. V gave up 4 bases and J gave up 3 bases; unmatched junction bases: 7. Germline CDR1 reads SGHRS; CDR2 reads YFSETQ.

There are a few counts of this clone. V usage is TRBV10-3 and J usage is TRBJ1-2; D ambiguous. Germline loops: CDR1 ENHRY, CDR2 SYGVKD. The CDR3 runs 12 residues. The V and J ends lost 3 bases and 6 bases respectively, with 8 bases between them. CDR3 DNA sequence: TGTGCCATCAGTGATGAGGTGGATGGCTACACCTTC. Encoded protein: CAISDEVDGYTF.

The chain has TRBV18 and TRBJ1-6, with D unclear. This CDR3 has 15 residues. CDR1 is KGHSH, CDR2 LQKENI, per germline. V shed 3 bases and J shed 7 bases, with 13 bases lying between them. The CDR3 DNA follows: TGTGCCAGCTCACCGGAAGAGGTTGACAATTCACCCCTCCACTTT. It codes for CASSPEEVDNSPLHF.

CDR3 in amino acids: CASSPSPRGVSHEQYF. The CDR3 coding sequence is TGTGCCAGCAGCCCCTCACCGCGTGGGGTATCACACGAGCAGTACTTC. The chain recombines TRBV7-2 with TRBJ2-7, with D uncertain. The CDR3 is 16 amino acids. V lost 5 bases to trimming and J lost 5 bases, with 22 bases between them. Germline V gene lookup returns CDR1 SGHTA and CDR2 FQGNSA.

This clone was seen just once. J is TRBJ2-5 and V is TRBV4-2; TRBD2 agrees at 8 bases. The CDR3 spans 13 residues. Germline V gene lookup returns CDR1 LGHNA and CDR2 YNFKEQ. With 0 bases clipped from V and 11 bases from J, the junction kept 5 bases outside the gene matches. CDR3 amino acids: CASSQDPGGPQYF. The CDR3 DNA reads as TGTGCCAGCAGCCAAGATCCGGGGGGGCCGCAGTACTTC.

The V call is TRBV5-6, the J call TRBJ1-2; 7 positions agree with TRBD1. Germline V lookup: CDR1 SGHDT, CDR2 YYEEEE. V lost 4 bases and J lost 8; bases outside the gene matches: 11. The CDR3 loop spans 14 amino acids. CDR3 DNA: TGTGCCAGCAGCCTACCATGGACAGGCTCCGGCTACACCTTC. It yields the protein CASSLPWTGSGYTF.

The CDR3 DNA is TGTGCCAGCAGCTTGGCCTACACAGATACGCAGTATTTT. Translating gives CASSLAYTDTQYF. The rearrangement joins TRBV7-3 to TRBJ2-3; D unclear. Germline assignment: CDR1 SGHTA and CDR2 FQGTGA. This CDR3 region has 13 residues. V lost 3 bases, J lost 2 bases, and 6 bases lay in between. The full variable domain, in which reference TRBV7-3 and TRBJ2-3 provide the parts outside the CDR3, is GAGVSQTPSNKVTEKGKYVELRCDPISGHTALYWYRQSLGQGPEFLIYFQGTGAADDSGLPNDRFFAVRPEGSVSTLKIQRTERGDSAVYLCASSLAYTDTQYFGPGTRLTVL.

This chain links TRBV2 with TRBJ1-1; D is unclear. Germline V gives CDR1 SNHLY, CDR2 FYNNEI. This CDR3 comprises 13 residues. V was clipped by 4 bases and J by 2 bases, with 8 bases between them. The CDR3 coding sequence is TGTGCCAGCAGTGTTGACCTTAACACTGAAGCTTTCTTT. Amino acid sequence: CASSVDLNTEAFF.

This clone was recorded once. The chain couples TRBV6-5 to TRBJ2-3, with D tentatively TRBD1 or TRBD2 (6 bases each). The length of the CDR3 is 15 residues. V lost 5 bases to trimming and J lost 7 bases, with 19 bases between them. CDR1 is MNHEY and CDR2 is SVGAGI in the germline V gene. In nucleotides, the CDR3 is TGTGCCAGCAGTCCGGGGGCAGGGGATTTACATACGCAGTATTTT. Translation: CASSPGAGDLHTQYF.

This clone turned up a few times. This chain connects TRBV4-1 to TRBJ1-1, with 10 bases fitting TRBD1. Trimming removed 1 base from V and 5 bases from J; junction bases left unmatched: 10. This CDR3 contains 17 residues. CDR1 is MGHRA, CDR2 YSYEKL, per germline. The CDR3 region has the DNA TGCGCCAGCAGCCAAGTGGACCTTGGGACAGGGGAAACTGAAGCTTTCTTT. Encoded protein: CASSQVDLGTGETEAFF.

The J gene is TRBJ1-3, the V gene TRBV11-2, with a possible D match to TRBD1 (5 bases). CDR3 length equals 14 residues. V shed 3 bases and J shed 0 bases, with 6 bases lying between them. The germline V gene has CDR1 SGHAT and CDR2 FQNNGV. The DNA of the CDR3 is TGTGCCAGCAGCTTTGACAGCTCTGGAAACACCATATATTTT. This encodes CASSFDSSGNTIYF.

This chain's CDR3 is CSVEPSRGGYRFF. The CDR3 DNA reads TGCAGCGTTGAACCGTCTCGGGGGGGTTATAGGTTCTTC. This chain links TRBV29-1 with TRBJ2-1; 8 nucleotides align to TRBD2. The germline V gene encodes CDR1 SQVTM and CDR2 ANQGSEA. J gave up 15 bases and V 2 bases, and 12 bases lay outside the gene matches. The CDR3 has 13 residues.

The chain employs TRBV15 and TRBJ2-5; possibly TRBD2 for D (7 bases). V was pared by 3 bases and J by 5 bases, with 16 bases between. The CDR3 is 15 residues long. Looked up from germline, CDR1 is LNHNV and CDR2 is YYDKDF (reference sequence). The CDR3 nucleotides read TGTGCCACCAGCAGGGGTCGGGGGGCTGGTGAGACCCAGTACTTC. The encoded protein is CATSRGRGAGETQYF.

The rearrangement uses TRBV10-3 and TRBJ1-1; no definite D call. V dropped 7 bases and J dropped 1 base, with 13 bases sitting between them. The germline gives CDR1 ENHRY, CDR2 SYGVKD. The CDR3 runs to 14 residues. The CDR3 sequence is CAIKDPEENTEAFF. CDR3 nucleotides: TGTGCCATCAAGGATCCGGAGGAGAACACTGAAGCTTTCTTT.

With respect to this clone: Germline is not matched at one junction end, which may reflect a read error. The V gene is TRBV7-7, the J gene TRBJ1-1; possibly TRBD1 for D (5 bases). The CDR3 sequence is 13 residues long. Germline CDR1 reads SSHAT; CDR2 reads FNYEAQ (reference sequence). CDR3 in DNA: TGTGCTAGCAGCAGGGACGCAAACACTGAAGCTTTCTTT. Residues: CASSRDANTEAFF.

The V and J genes are TRBV4-1 and TRBJ2-7; D not resolved. Germline assignment: CDR1 MGHRA and CDR2 YSYEKL. The CDR3 is 13 residues long. V was cut by 0 bases and J by 7 bases, with 10 bases left in between. In DNA, the CDR3 is TGCGCCAGCAGCCAAGATCGGCCGGATGAGCAGTACTTC. The encoded protein is CASSQDRPDEQYF.

The chain recombines TRBV5-4 with TRBJ2-5; 7 positions agree with TRBD2. Germline V gives CDR1 SGHNT, CDR2 YYREEE (reference sequence). V shed 2 bases and J 4 bases; nucleotides not matched to a gene: 2. This CDR3 has 13 residues. The CDR3 reads CASSLAGTETQYF. The CDR3 DNA is TGTGCCAGCAGCTTAGCGGGGACAGAGACCCAGTACTTC.

The CDR3 here is CASTGTSGGAGISDTQYF. In DNA, the CDR3 is TGCGCCAGCACCGGGACTAGCGGGGGGGCCGGAATATCAGATACGCAGTATTTT. V and J are TRBV10-2 and TRBJ2-3; 16 bases agree with TRBD2. With V trimmed by 7 bases and J by 4 bases, 11 bases remained unmatched. CDR1 is WSHSY and CDR2 is SAAADI in the germline V gene. The CDR3 has 18 amino acids.

This clone was seen more than once but under ten times. V is TRBV18 and J is TRBJ1-4, with no clear D. V lost 3 bases and J 8 bases, leaving 13 bases between the germline ends. This CDR3 comprises 14 residues. Germline CDR1 reads KGHSH; CDR2 reads LQKENI. The CDR3 DNA follows: TGTGCCAGCTCACCCTTGGGATTAGGAGAAAAACTGTTTTTT. It yields the protein CASSPLGLGEKLFF.

The chain links TRBV6-6 to TRBJ2-3; 8 bases align to TRBD2. CDR3 size: 16 residues. Germline CDR1 is MNHNY and CDR2 is SVGAGI (reference sequence). V dropped 7 bases and J dropped 0; count of bases not matched to a gene: 9. CDR3 residues: CASTIGTSSSTDTQYF. In DNA, the CDR3 is TGTGCCAGCACCATCGGGACTAGTTCTAGCACAGATACGCAGTATTTT.

The rearrangement links TRBV11-2 to TRBJ2-5; TRBD1 matches at 8 bases. Looked up from germline, CDR1 is SGHAT and CDR2 is FQNNGV. The junction had 5 bases not matched to a gene; V was cut back by 3 bases and J by 2 bases. The CDR3 loop spans 15 amino acids. The chain's CDR3 is CASSLDGQGQETQYF. As DNA, the CDR3 is TGTGCCAGCAGCTTGGACGGACAGGGACAAGAGACCCAGTACTTC. Filled out from reference TRBV11-2 and TRBJ2-5, the complete variable domain reads EAGVAQSPRYKIIEKRQSVAFWCNPISGHATLYWYQQILGQGPKLLIQFQNNGVVDDSQLPKDRFSAERLKGVDSTLKIQPAKLEDSAVYLCASSLDGQGQETQYFGPGTRLLVL.

This chain joins TRBV4-1 and TRBJ1-5, with unresolved D. The CDR3 runs to 16 residues. Per germline, CDR1 MGHRA and CDR2 YSYEKL. Trimming took off 1 base at V and 2 bases at J, with 12 bases between the two ends. CDR3 DNA: TGCGCCAGCAGCCAAGGGCGGGGATTAGGCAATCAGCCCCAGCATTTT. Protein: CASSQGRGLGNQPQHF.

The rearrangement joins TRBV10-3 to TRBJ1-2, with D maybe TRBD1 (6 bases). The V gene's germline CDR1 is ENHRY and CDR2 SYGVKD. The ends were cut back, 7 bases at V and 0 bases at J, with 24 bases in the middle. The CDR3 has 18 residues. The CDR3 loop reads CAIKWGGHTHPTNYGYTF. DNA for the CDR3: TGTGCCATCAAGTGGGGGGGCCACACGCACCCAACTAACTATGGCTACACCTTC.

The genes are TRBV5-8 and TRBJ2-7; tentative D call: TRBD1 (6 bases). Germline loops: CDR1 SGHTS, CDR2 YDEGEE. V was trimmed by 1 base and J by 1 base, leaving 12 bases between them. The CDR3 length is 15 residues. The CDR3 spells CASSLKPGHSYEQYF. For the CDR3, the DNA is TGTGCCAGCAGCTTGAAGCCGGGACATTCCTACGAGCAGTACTTC.

The V call is TRBV7-2, the J call TRBJ1-1; D remains ambiguous. The CDR3 loop spans 13 amino acids. The germline CDR1 and CDR2 sequences are SGHTA and FQGNSA. V gave up 5 bases and J gave up 0 bases, with 7 bases separating them. This CDR3 is CASSPEMNTEAFF. The CDR3, as DNA: TGTGCCAGCAGCCCAGAGATGAACACTGAAGCTTTCTTT.

CDR3: CASSPEGEIYNEQFF. The CDR3 DNA sequence: TGTGCCAGCAGCCCCGAAGGGGAGATCTACAATGAGCAGTTCTTC. The rearrangement links TRBV27 to TRBJ2-1, with D possibly being TRBD1 or TRBD2 (5 bases each). Looked up from germline, CDR1 is MNHEY and CDR2 is SMNVEV (reference sequence). V shed 6 bases and J shed 3 bases, with 15 bases lying between them. The CDR3 has 15 residues.

The chain's CDR3 is CASSEGTSGGEETQYF. In DNA form, the CDR3 reads TGTGCCAGCAGCGAAGGGACTAGCGGGGGGGAAGAGACCCAGTACTTC. The chain employs TRBV21-1 and TRBJ2-5; the table's D call, TRBD2, was not checked against the DNA. TRBV21-1 corresponds to a pseudogene. This CDR3 has 16 amino acids.

The chain couples TRBV5-1 to TRBJ1-1; tentative D call: TRBD1 (6 bases). Per the germline V gene, CDR1 is SGHRS and CDR2 is YFSETQ. The CDR3 has 14 amino acids. The V gene lost 0 bases and the J gene lost 2 bases, with 8 bases spanning the gap. CDR3 DNA sequence: TGCGCCAGCAGCTTGGGGGGACAAAACACTGAAGCTTTCTTT. Translation: CASSLGGQNTEAFF.

The V and J genes are TRBV7-3 and TRBJ2-1; no definite D call. V dropped 7 bases and J dropped 6 bases, with 13 bases sitting between them. The CDR3 loop spans 13 amino acids. Per the germline V gene, CDR1 is SGHTA and CDR2 is FQGTGA. The CDR3 loop reads CASKRRGFNEQFF. The CDR3 bases are TGTGCCAGCAAACGACGCGGCTTCAATGAGCAGTTCTTC.

The chain has TRBV14 and TRBJ2-7; no reliable D call. Trimming removed 4 bases at V and 5 bases at J, with 9 bases between. This CDR3 comprises 12 residues. Germline CDR1 reads SGHDN; CDR2 reads FVKESK. The chain's CDR3 is CASSPLRHEQYF. DNA for the CDR3: TGTGCCAGCAGCCCCCTTAGGCACGAGCAGTACTTC.